This T cell receptor (beta chain) stems from a study of sequential checkpoint blockade in melanoma. Study-level background: Matched biopsies came pretreatment and at week 13 for approximately 20 patients.

CDR3 length: 14 amino acids. J was trimmed by 7 bases and V by 3 bases; bases with no gene match: 8. Germline assignment: CDR1 MNHGY and CDR2 SAAAGT. Measured with immunoSEQ multiplex PCR; TCRdb has only the in-frame clones, and not every one. In the table there are about 18,000 clones, 26% of which are singletons. A word on this clone: The antigen is not known.

Treatment defined: randomized to nivolumab then ipilimumab (arm A) or the reverse (arm B). Study conclusions and caveats: Tumor T-cell fraction and clonality correlated with PD-L1 and CD8+ counts.

The V and J genes are TRBV6-8 and TRBJ2-7; TRBD2 agrees at 8 bases. This clonotype was obtained from a human donor with melanoma. Specimen: tumor tissue (inferred from file names), collected from a patient given nivolumab and ipilimumab in sequence. The CDR3 sequence is CASSYGGRTGEQYF. The CDR3 nucleotides read TGTGCCAGCAGTTATGGCGGGAGGACGGGGGAGCAGTACTTC.